The sample holds one count of the clone carrying this TCR beta chain. The antigen is unknown. 5'RACE generated cDNA with 10-nucleotide random UMIs. MiXCR, run by TCRdb on the 5' RACE reads, gives a single entry per CDR3 protein. The profile covers about 44,000 distinct CDR3 sequences, with about a fifth appearing a single time and 3.5% to 5% taken by the ten largest. The sample originates from a study of neurological immune-mediated disorders. This sample's time point: technical triplicate 3. The CDR3 covers 15 residues. Germline CDR1 and CDR2: LGHNA and YSLEER. The ends lost 2 bases at V and 8 bases at J; junction bases unmatched: 8. Broader study findings: No CDR3 amino acid sequences recurred among expanded clones across subjects, suggesting private repertoires in all groups. The highest TCR clonal expansion occurred in HTLV-1-associated myelopathy; multiple sclerosis fell below healthy controls.

V gene TRBV4-3 combines with J gene TRBJ1-2, with 10 bases identical to TRBD1. The clonotype was recovered from a man aged 60-69 years with HTLV-1-associated myelopathy (HAM/TSP). The specimen was PBMCs. CDR3 DNA sequence: TGCGCCAGCAGCCAATACGACAGGGGGCCATCCGGCTACACCTTC. Protein product: CASSQYDRGPSGYTF.